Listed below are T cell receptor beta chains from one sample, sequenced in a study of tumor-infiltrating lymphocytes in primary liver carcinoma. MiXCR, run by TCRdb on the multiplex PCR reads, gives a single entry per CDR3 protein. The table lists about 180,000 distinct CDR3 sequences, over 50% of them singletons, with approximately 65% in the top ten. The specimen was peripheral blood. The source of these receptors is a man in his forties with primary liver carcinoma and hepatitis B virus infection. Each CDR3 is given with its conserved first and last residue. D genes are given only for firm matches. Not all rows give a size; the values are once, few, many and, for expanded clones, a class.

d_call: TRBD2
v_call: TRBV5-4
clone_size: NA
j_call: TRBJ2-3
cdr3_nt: TGTGCCAGCAGTTTGGCCCTCGGACTAGCGGGAACCACAGATACGCAGTATTTT
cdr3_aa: CASSLALGLAGTTDTQYF

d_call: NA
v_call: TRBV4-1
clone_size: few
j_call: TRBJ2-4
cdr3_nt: TGCGCCAGCAGCCAAGGGCTATTACTAGCCAAAAACATTCAGTACTTC
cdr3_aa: CASSQGLLLAKNIQYF

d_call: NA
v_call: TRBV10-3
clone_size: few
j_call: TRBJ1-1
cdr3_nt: TGTGCCGTCTCCGGGACAAGGGGAAACACTGAAGCTTTCTTT
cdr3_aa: CAVSGTRGNTEAFF

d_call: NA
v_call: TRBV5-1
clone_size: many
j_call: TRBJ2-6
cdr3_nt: TGCGCCAGCAGCGGCGGGCTTACCTCTGGGGCCAACGTCCTGACTTTC
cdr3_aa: CASSGGLTSGANVLTF

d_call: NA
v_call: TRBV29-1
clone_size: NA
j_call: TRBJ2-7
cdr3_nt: TGCAGCGTGCTCCTGGGGAGGACAGCGTACGAGCAGTACTTC
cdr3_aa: CSVLLGRTAYEQYF

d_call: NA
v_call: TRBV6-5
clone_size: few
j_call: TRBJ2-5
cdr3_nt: TGTGCCGGCCCTGACGGGGAAGAGACCCAGTACTTC
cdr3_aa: CAGPDGEETQYF

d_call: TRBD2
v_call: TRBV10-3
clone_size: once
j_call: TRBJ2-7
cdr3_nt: TGTGCCATCAGCCCGGTACTAGCGGCGTCCCCCTTCTCCTACGAGCAGTACTTC
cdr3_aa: CAISPVLAASPFSYEQYF

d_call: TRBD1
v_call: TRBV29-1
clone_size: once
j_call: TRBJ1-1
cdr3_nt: TGCAGCGTGGGACAGGGGATGAGCACTCAAGCTTTCTTT
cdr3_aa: CSVGQGMSTQAFF

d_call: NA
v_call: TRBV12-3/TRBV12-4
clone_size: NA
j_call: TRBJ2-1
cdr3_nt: TGTGCCAGCAGTTTAGTAGAGGGAGACGTGAATGAGCAGTTCTTC
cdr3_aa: CASSLVEGDVNEQFF

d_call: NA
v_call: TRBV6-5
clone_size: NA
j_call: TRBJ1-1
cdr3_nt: TGTGCCAGCATTCCAGAGGGGCGAAACACTGAAGCTCTCTTT
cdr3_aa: CASIPEGRNTEALF

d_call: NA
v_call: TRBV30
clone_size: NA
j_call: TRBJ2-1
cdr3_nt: TGTGCCTGGAGTGACAGGTTAACGCGAAATGAGCAGTTCTTC
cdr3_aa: CAWSDRLTRNEQFF

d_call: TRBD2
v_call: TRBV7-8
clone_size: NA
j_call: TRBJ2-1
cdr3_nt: TGTGCCAGCACCATAACCGAGCTAGCGGTAAATGAGCAGTTCTTC
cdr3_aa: CASTITELAVNEQFF

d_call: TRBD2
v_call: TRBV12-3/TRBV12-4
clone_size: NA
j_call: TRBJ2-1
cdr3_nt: TGTGCCAGCAGTTTCGCGCTAGCGGGAGGGCCCTCCTACAATGAGCAGTTCTTC
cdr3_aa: CASSFALAGGPSYNEQFF

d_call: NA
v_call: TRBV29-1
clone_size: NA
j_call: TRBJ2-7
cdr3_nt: TGCAGCGTTGGAGGTGGGACCTCCTACGAGCAGTACTTC
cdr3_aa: CSVGGGTSYEQYF

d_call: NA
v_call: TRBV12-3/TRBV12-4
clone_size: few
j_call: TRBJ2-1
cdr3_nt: TGTGCCAGCAGTTTAGCTTGGGATGAGCAGTTCTTC
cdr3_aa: CASSLAWDEQFF

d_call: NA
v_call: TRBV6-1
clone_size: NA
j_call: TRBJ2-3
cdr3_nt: TGTGTCAGCAGTGAATACTCCACAGATACGCAGTATTTT
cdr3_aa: CVSSEYSTDTQYF

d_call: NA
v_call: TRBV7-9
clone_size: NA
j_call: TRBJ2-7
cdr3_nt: TGTGCCAGCGGCAAAGGAGGCGAGCAGTACTTC
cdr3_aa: CASGKGGEQYF

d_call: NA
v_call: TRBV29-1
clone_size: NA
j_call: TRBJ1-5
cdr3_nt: TGCAGCGTTCAGGGAGACGGCAATCAGCCCCAGCATTTT
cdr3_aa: CSVQGDGNQPQHF

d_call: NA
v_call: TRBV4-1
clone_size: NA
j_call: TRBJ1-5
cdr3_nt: TGCGCCAGTAACCAAAAAGCTCTCAATAGCAATCAGCCCCAGCATTTT
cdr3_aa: CASNQKALNSNQPQHF

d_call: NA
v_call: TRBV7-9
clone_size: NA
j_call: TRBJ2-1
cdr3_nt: TGTGCCAGCAGCTCCCTGGAGGGGAATGAGCAGTTCTTC
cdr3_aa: CASSSLEGNEQFF

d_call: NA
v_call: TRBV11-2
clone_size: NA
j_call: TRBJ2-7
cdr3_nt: TGTGCCAGCAGCCCAATACAACAGGTCTACGAGCAGTGCTTC
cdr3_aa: CASSPIQQVYEQCF

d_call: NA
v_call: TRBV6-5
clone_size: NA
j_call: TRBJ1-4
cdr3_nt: TGTGCCAGCAGTTACTCGGACAGCCGGGGAGAAAAACTGTTTTTT
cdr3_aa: CASSYSDSRGEKLFF

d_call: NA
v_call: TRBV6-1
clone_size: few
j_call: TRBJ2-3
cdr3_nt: TGTGCCAGCAGCAGGGACCATGCCTCAGATACGCAGTATTTT
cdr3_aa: CASSRDHASDTQYF

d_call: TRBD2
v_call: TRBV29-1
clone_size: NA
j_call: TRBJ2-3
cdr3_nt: TGCAGCGTTGGTAGACTAGCGGGAGGGACAGATACGCATTATTTT
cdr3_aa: CSVGRLAGGTDTHYF

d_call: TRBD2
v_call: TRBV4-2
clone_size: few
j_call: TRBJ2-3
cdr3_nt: TGTGCCAGCAGCCCACTGGGGGAGGGGACGCAGTATTTT
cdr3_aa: CASSPLGEGTQYF

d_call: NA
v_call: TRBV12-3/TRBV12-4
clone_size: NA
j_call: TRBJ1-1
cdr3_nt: TGTGCCAGCAGTTTGGACAACCCGAACGCTGAAGCTTTCTTT
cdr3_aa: CASSLDNPNAEAFF

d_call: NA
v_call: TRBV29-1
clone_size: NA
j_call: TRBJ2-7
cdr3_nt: TGCAGCGTTGTGGCCAGTTGGAGCTCCTACGAGCAGTACTTC
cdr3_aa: CSVVASWSSYEQYF

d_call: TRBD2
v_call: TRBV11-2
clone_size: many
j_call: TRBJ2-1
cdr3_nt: TGTGCCAGCAGCTTAGGACTAGCGGGTGAGCAGTTCTTC
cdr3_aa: CASSLGLAGEQFF

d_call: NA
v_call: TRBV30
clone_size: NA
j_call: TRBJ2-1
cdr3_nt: TGTGCCTGGGATTCACCGGATAGCTCCTACAATGAGCAGTTCTTC
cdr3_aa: CAWDSPDSSYNEQFF

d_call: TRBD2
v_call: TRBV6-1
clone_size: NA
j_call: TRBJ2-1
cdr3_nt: TGTGCCAGCAACCTTCTAGCGGGAGGGTACAATGAGCAGTCCTTC
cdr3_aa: CASNLLAGGYNEQSF